This T cell receptor (beta chain) was captured in a study of OX40 agonist ivuxolimab in advanced cancers. Profiling relied on immunoSEQ multiplex PCR, and the TCRdb table lists in-frame clones only, not all of them. Seen here are tens of thousands of clones, roughly 88% observed once, and the top ten hold 2% to 3%. Germline assignment: CDR1 SEHNR and CDR2 FQNEAQ (reference sequence). The trim removed 1 base at V and 7 bases at J, leaving 11 bases unmatched. This CDR3 comprises 17 residues. Study outcomes and limitations: At 0.1 to 3.0 mg/kg, clonal expansion of CD4+ and CD8+ blood T cells had occurred by week 6.

Comments on this clone: The antigen remains unidentified.

The chain combines TRBV7-9 with TRBJ1-5; TRBD1 matches 9 bases. The source is an adult with an advanced solid tumor such as melanoma, head and neck, liver or kidney cancer. Sequences were derived from CD4+ or CD8+ T cells sorted from blood, sampled in a trial of the OX40 agonist ivuxolimab. The CDR3 region is CASSLGGTGSVVQPQHF. As DNA, the CDR3 is TGTGCCAGCAGCTTAGGGGGGACAGGGAGTGTGGTGCAGCCCCAGCATTTT.